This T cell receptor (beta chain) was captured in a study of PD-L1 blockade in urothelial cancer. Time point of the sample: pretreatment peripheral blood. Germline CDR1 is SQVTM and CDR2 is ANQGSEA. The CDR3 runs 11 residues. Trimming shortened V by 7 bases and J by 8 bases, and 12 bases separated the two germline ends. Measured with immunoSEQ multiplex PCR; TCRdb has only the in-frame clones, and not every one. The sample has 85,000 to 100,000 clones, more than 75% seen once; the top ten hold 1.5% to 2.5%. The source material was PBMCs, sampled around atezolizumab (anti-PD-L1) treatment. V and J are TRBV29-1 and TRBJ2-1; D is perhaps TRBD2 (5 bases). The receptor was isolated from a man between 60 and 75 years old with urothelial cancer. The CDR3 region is CSAERVHEQFF. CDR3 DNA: TGCAGCGCAGAGAGGGTGCATGAGCAGTTCTTC.